The TCR beta chain described here comes from a study of blood T cell repertoires in COVID-19. Trimming pared 2 bases from V and 0 bases from J, leaving 8 bases between. Germline V gives CDR1 GTSNPN, CDR2 SVGIG (reference sequence). The CDR3 spans 13 residues. The data were produced by immunoSEQ multiplex PCR, yet TCRdb's version contains in-frame clones alone and is incomplete. The sample includes more than 45,000 clones, 83% seen only once; the top ten take approximately 7.6%. Input material: peripheral blood. The sequence derives from a man aged 80 or over in a cohort sampled during active COVID-19. This sequence joins TRBV30 and TRBJ2-7; D is ambiguous. CDR3 protein: CAWSRGYSYEQYF. CDR3 in DNA: TGTGCCTGGAGTAGAGGATACTCCTACGAGCAGTACTTC.